This entry concerns a single T cell receptor beta chain. This clone has just a few counts. No cognate antigen has been identified for it. The input lacks base qualities; no much larger clone sits a single base away. The sample is drawn from a study of cytomegalovirus exposure and HLA in healthy donors (TCRdb year 2017). With regard to the full study: The roughly 670 repertoires of the first cohort and the 120 validation repertoires were produced on the same platform, according to a later analysis. The study aimed to test whether signatures of past pathogen exposure could be identified by cataloging public T cell receptors. Besides the first cohort of roughly 700 subjects, a separate validation cohort made up of some 110 different subjects was used. High-throughput TCR immunosequencing, statistical association of individual TCRs with disease status, and machine learning were combined to predict cytomegalovirus infection status.

The CDR3 goes from the cysteine to the phenylalanine over 14 residues. CDR3 DNA only is kept here, 42 bases in frame from base 1. For CDR1 and CDR2, the germline V gene (reference sequence) lists MNHNY and SVGAGI. Trimming removed 6 bases from V and 7 bases from J; the gene matches leave 7 bases unexplained. Library generation was performed with the immunoSEQ multiplex PCR assay. Per the original workflow: A statistical classification framework was built for diagnosing cytomegalovirus status from the catalog of TCR beta chain sequences. TCRdb carries this immuneACCESS record with in-frame sequences only. Its versions omit some clonotypes, under half of them owing to an unresolved V gene in the studies checked, with the rest unexplained. V and J calls and clone size come straight from that table; D and trimming were deduced from the DNA. The sample data list approximately 230,000 clones, and over 75% of these were observed just once. Around 13% of the sample is in the top ten clones.

On the study overall, not on this receptor specifically: The authors suggested that the approach could potentially be generalized to other disease states and immunological phenotypes. Most TCR sequences were observed very rarely across donors, whereas some public TCRs were present in many individuals. Subsequent analysis determined that TCRs grouped into clusters in the first cohort also showed a tendency toward co-occurrence across the 130 or so validation repertoires, and approximately 93% of cluster scores exceeded 0. The study gave a list of 150 to 200 TCR beta chains associated with cytomegalovirus. All 120 or so repertoires were used to score co-occurrence in the validation cohort in a later analysis, because that analysis had no HLA typing for the cohort. In vitro tests confirmed that a few of the cytomegalovirus-associated TCR beta chains recognize cytomegalovirus antigens. In both the original and validation cohorts, the classifier was reported to diagnose cytomegalovirus status with high specificity and sensitivity.

Separate from the approximately 700-subject first cohort, the validation cohort of 95 to 150 subjects was the group to which the donors belonged. This TCR was sampled from a young man in good health and CMV-seropositive. Recombination joined TRBV6-6 with TRBJ1-5; TRBD1 fits 9 bases in the junction. Sequencing was carried out using PBMCs. The CDR3 sequence is CASRVRQGGQPQHF. The base sequence is TGTGCCAGCAGGGTCAGACAGGGGGGACAGCCCCAGCATTTT.